Presented here are 30 T cell receptor beta chains from one specimen sequenced in a study of blood T cell repertoires in COVID-19. The repertoire was sequenced with immunoSEQ multiplex PCR; TCRdb's copy has only in-frame clones and lacks some. The sample shows some 64,000 clones, 79% of them seen only once. Material for sequencing was peripheral blood. Receptors originate from a woman of 80 years or more with active or convalescent COVID-19.

The CDR3 reads CASTTPKGGGWGNQPQHF. The CDR3 DNA follows: TGTGCCAGTACCACGCCAAAGGGGGGGGGATGGGGCAATCAGCCCCAGCATTTT. The V and J genes are TRBV19 and TRBJ1-5, with TRBD1 as a possible D gene (6 bases). V lost 7 bases to trimming and J lost 2 bases, with 24 bases between them. The CDR3 loop spans 18 amino acids. CDR1 and CDR2 from the germline V gene are LNHDA and SQIVND (reference sequence).

The chain couples TRBV18 to TRBJ1-2; 9 bases line up with TRBD1. Losses at the gene ends were 6 bases for V and 0 bases for J; bases not matched to a gene: 5. CDR1 and CDR2 (germline): KGHSH, LQKENI. The CDR3 is 15 residues long. The CDR3 sequence: CASSLGTGTNYGYTF. CDR3 DNA sequence: TGTGCCAGCTCTCTCGGGACAGGGACTAACTATGGCTACACCTTC. Based on the CDR3 plus reference TRBV18 and TRBJ1-2, the full variable domain is NAGVMQNPRHLVRRRGQEARLRCSPMKGHSHVYWYRQLPEEGLKFMVYLQKENIIDESGMPKERFSAEFPKEGPSILRIQQVVRGDSAAYFCASSLGTGTNYGYTFGSGTRLTVV.

The chain couples TRBV19 to TRBJ2-7, with TRBD2 as a possible D gene (6 bases). From germline, CDR1 is LNHDA and CDR2 SQIVND (reference sequence). The CDR3 contains 15 residues. Trimming removed 8 bases from V and 2 bases from J, with 19 bases in between. The CDR3, as DNA: TGTGCCAGTCAGGCGGGGCCGACAAAAGCCTACGAGCAGTACTTC. Translated, it gives CASQAGPTKAYEQYF.

V usage is TRBV5-5 and J usage is TRBJ1-1; 9 nucleotides agree with TRBD1. V lost 3 bases and J lost 3; bases outside the gene matches: 3. CDR3 size: 14 residues. From germline, CDR1 is SGHKS and CDR2 YYEKEE (reference sequence). CDR3: CASSSWTGDTEAFF. The CDR3 DNA reads as TGTGCCAGCAGCTCTTGGACAGGGGACACTGAAGCTTTCTTT.

The chain is built from TRBV9 and TRBJ2-1, with 12 bases fitting TRBD2. The CDR3 spans 17 residues. CDR1 is SGDLS, CDR2 YYNGEE, per germline. V trimming: 3 bases; J trimming: 4 bases; junction bases outside the gene matches: 8. The CDR3 loop is CASSERLAGEIYNEQFF. The CDR3 region has the DNA TGTGCCAGCAGCGAGCGACTAGCGGGGGAGATATACAATGAGCAGTTCTTC.

The J gene is TRBJ2-5, the V gene TRBV3-1 (or the pseudogene TRBV3-2); 11 bases map to TRBD1. Germline V gives CDR1 LGHDT, CDR2 YNNKEL (reference sequence). V gave up 4 bases and J gave up 4 bases; unmatched junction bases: 2. The CDR3 consists of 14 residues. The CDR3 DNA reads as TGTGCCAGCAGCCCAGGACAGGGGGCAGAGACCCAGTACTTC. Encoded protein: CASSPGQGAETQYF.

A single count supports this clone. CDR3 in amino acids: CASSALYEQYF. DNA for the CDR3: TGTGCCAGCAGCGCCCTATACGAGCAGTACTTC. The chain joins TRBV12-3 or TRBV12-4 to TRBJ2-7; no clear D. CDR3 length equals 11 residues. Deletions cut 6 bases from V and 4 bases from J, with 7 bases between.

Only a few counts were recorded for this clone. This chain connects TRBV5-8 to TRBJ1-2; 8 bases fit TRBD1. CDR1 is SGHTS and CDR2 is YDEGEE in the germline V gene. J was trimmed by 4 bases and V by 3 bases; bases with no gene match: 8. CDR3 length: 15 amino acids. The CDR3 DNA sequence: TGTGCCAGCAGCTATCGACAGGGGCCCTTCTATGGCTACACCTTC. Translated, it gives CASSYRQGPFYGYTF.

The rearrangement uses TRBV5-4 and TRBJ2-3; the match to TRBD2 covers 14 bases. J was trimmed by 4 bases and V by 2 bases; bases with no gene match: 3. Per the germline V gene, CDR1 is SGHNT and CDR2 is YYREEE (reference sequence). The CDR3 is 16 residues long. This CDR3 is CASSFRLAGGSDTQYF. The CDR3 DNA reads as TGTGCCAGCAGCTTCCGACTAGCGGGGGGGTCAGATACGCAGTATTTT.

For the CDR3, the DNA is TGTGCCAGCAGTGAACTCGAACAGACCTACTATGGCTACACCTTC. The encoded protein is CASSELEQTYYGYTF. The V call is TRBV6-1, the J call TRBJ1-2, with D uncertain. The V end was cut by 2 bases, the J end by 3 bases, with 13 bases between. Germline V gene sequence: CDR1 MNHNS, CDR2 SASEGT. The CDR3 contains 15 residues.

The chain uses TRBV5-5 and TRBJ1-4; a possible D gene is TRBD1 (5 bases). The CDR3 length is 14 residues. Trimming left V 3 bases short and J 7 bases short, with 13 bases between. Germline lookup yields CDR1 SGHKS and CDR2 YYEKEE (reference sequence). This CDR3 is CASSSGLVGEKLFF. In nucleotides, the CDR3 is TGTGCCAGCAGCTCAGGGCTTGTAGGTGAAAAACTGTTTTTT. Drawing the rest from reference TRBV5-5 and TRBJ1-4, the complete variable domain is DAGVTQSPTHLIKTRGQQVTLRCSPISGHKSVSWYQQVLGQGPQFIFQYYEKEERGRGNFPDRFSARQFPNYSSELNVNALLLGDSALYLCASSSGLVGEKLFFGSGTQLSVL.

The chain links TRBV11-2 to TRBJ1-4; TRBD1 aligns across 8 bases. V shed 5 bases and J 8 bases; nucleotides not matched to a gene: 10. The CDR3 is 15 amino acids. Germline V CDR1 and CDR2: SGHAT, FQNNGV. The CDR3 DNA reads TGTGCCAGCAGCCATCCCCAGGGGGCGGAAGAAAAACTGTTTTTT. Encoded protein: CASSHPQGAEEKLFF. The variable domain in full, with the rest retrieved from reference TRBV11-2 and TRBJ1-4, is EAGVAQSPRYKIIEKRQSVAFWCNPISGHATLYWYQQILGQGPKLLIQFQNNGVVDDSQLPKDRFSAERLKGVDSTLKIQPAKLEDSAVYLCASSHPQGAEEKLFFGSGTQLSVL.

The chain recombines TRBV29-1 with TRBJ2-5, with D perhaps TRBD1 (6 bases). The CDR3 runs 12 residues. Trimming left V 6 bases short and J 2 bases short, with 10 bases between. Germline V lookup: CDR1 SQVTM, CDR2 ANQGSEA. The CDR3 sequence is CSVLGQQETQYF. The DNA of the CDR3 is TGCAGCGTACTAGGACAGCAAGAGACCCAGTACTTC.

This clone was counted a single time. The CDR3 region has the DNA TGTGCCAGCAGCTTTTTGGAGGGGCTCTATGGCTACACCTTC. Protein product: CASSFLEGLYGYTF. This chain uses TRBV5-6 with TRBJ1-2; weak D call: TRBD1 (5 bases). Trimming took off 2 bases at V and 4 bases at J, with 12 bases between the two ends. CDR1 is SGHDT and CDR2 is YYEEEE in the germline V gene. The CDR3 totals 14 residues.

In this sample, this clone turned up once. The gene calls are TRBV11-1 and TRBJ2-7, with D tentatively TRBD2 (5 bases). This CDR3 region has 15 residues. The V and J ends lost 0 bases and 8 bases respectively, with 17 bases between them. CDR1 and CDR2 (germline): SGHAT, FQDESV (reference sequence). CDR3: CASSLARAATRQQYF. CDR3 nucleotides: TGTGCCAGCAGCTTAGCGCGGGCTGCCACCCGCCAGCAGTACTTC.

The gene calls are TRBV2 and TRBJ1-2; a weak D match, TRBD1 (6 bases). The V and J ends lost 8 bases and 11 bases respectively, with 15 bases between them. Germline CDR1 is SNHLY and CDR2 is FYNNEI. This CDR3 contains 11 residues. The CDR3: CASRDNRGYTF. The CDR3 DNA reads TGTGCCAGCCGGGACAATCGCGGGTACACCTTC.

The chain joins TRBV5-1 to TRBJ2-1; TRBD1 is a possible D gene (6 bases). V was trimmed by 4 bases and J by 0 bases, leaving 11 bases between them. CDR3 length: 15 residues. CDR1 SGHRS and CDR2 YFSETQ come from the germline V gene. CDR3 in amino acids: CASSTTGSSYNEQFF. The CDR3 DNA reads TGCGCCAGCAGCACAACAGGGAGCTCCTACAATGAGCAGTTCTTC.

This clone showed up just once. The CDR3 is CASTSYEKLFF. In DNA, the CDR3 is TGTGCCAGCACCTCCTATGAAAAACTGTTTTTT. The chain has TRBV6-5 and TRBJ1-4; D is unclear. The V gene's germline CDR1 is MNHEY and CDR2 SVGAGI. The CDR3 sequence is 11 residues long. Trimming pared 7 bases from V and 6 bases from J, leaving 6 bases between.

The chain links TRBV4-1 to TRBJ1-1; D call uncertain. V lost 2 bases to trimming and J lost 5 bases, with 21 bases between them. This CDR3 has 17 residues. From germline, CDR1 is MGHRA and CDR2 YSYEKL. The DNA for the CDR3 is TGCGCCAGCAGCCAAACGGAGGCACCTAGTCCGGCGACTGAAGCTTTCTTT. Amino acids: CASSQTEAPSPATEAFF.

The chain couples TRBV5-1 to TRBJ2-7; D is unresolved. Germline V gene data show CDR1 as SGHRS and CDR2 as YFSETQ. The CDR3 spans 15 residues. Trimming removed 0 bases at V and 4 bases at J, with 14 bases between. CDR3 loop: CASSLDSWAAYEQYF. CDR3 DNA: TGCGCCAGCAGCTTGGACAGTTGGGCCGCTTACGAGCAGTACTTC.

This clone came up a few times. This chain uses TRBV15 with TRBJ1-2, with unresolved D. Germline V gene lookup returns CDR1 LNHNV and CDR2 YYDKDF (reference sequence). The V and J ends lost 0 bases and 14 bases respectively, with 19 bases between them. This CDR3 contains 14 residues. As DNA, the CDR3 is TGTGCCACCAGCAGAGACCCGGAGGTTGGTCTAATAACCTTC. As protein: CATSRDPEVGLITF.

This clone turned up a few times. The chain has TRBV19 and TRBJ1-4; tentatively, D is TRBD1 (5 bases). Germline CDR1 and CDR2: LNHDA and SQIVND (reference sequence). With 4 bases removed from V and 3 bases from J, the gap between germline ends came to 18 bases. The length of the CDR3 is 17 residues. The CDR3 DNA follows: TGTGCCAGTAGTACCGCGGGGACCGGGGTGGCTAATGAAAAACTGTTTTTT. Translation: CASSTAGTGVANEKLFF.

The V gene is TRBV5-1, the J gene TRBJ1-4; D gene uncertain. Deletions cut 0 bases from V and 0 bases from J, with 9 bases between. Germline V gene sequence: CDR1 SGHRS, CDR2 YFSETQ. The CDR3 loop spans 16 amino acids. The CDR3, as DNA: TGCGCCAGCAGCTTGGGACCACTATCAACTAATGAAAAACTGTTTTTT. Translation: CASSLGPLSTNEKLFF.

The chain uses TRBV6-1 and TRBJ2-5; D not certain. The CDR3 consists of 14 residues. CDR1 and CDR2 (germline): MNHNS, SASEGT. V was clipped by 1 base and J by 1 base, with 7 bases between them. DNA for the CDR3: TGTGCCAGCAGTGAAGGCCAGGTCCAAGAGACCCAGTACTTC. Translating it yields CASSEGQVQETQYF.

V usage is TRBV9 and J usage is TRBJ1-4; TRBD1 aligns across 8 bases. This CDR3 comprises 15 residues. The J segment lost 4 bases and the V segment lost 3 bases, leaving 5 bases of the junction unmatched. Germline V gene lookup returns CDR1 SGDLS and CDR2 YYNGEE. The chain's CDR3 is CASSARTGINEKLFF. The CDR3 DNA is TGTGCCAGCAGCGCCCGGACAGGGATTAATGAAAAACTGTTTTTT.

This sequence joins TRBV15 and TRBJ1-5; 7 nucleotides match TRBD1. Germline-derived CDR1 and CDR2 are LNHNV and YYDKDF (reference sequence). The CDR3 covers 16 residues. After removal of 5 bases from V and 0 bases from J, the junction contained 7 bases not matched to a gene. CDR3 nucleotides: TGTGCCACCAGCGGGGGACAGCGGTATAGCAATCAGCCCCAGCATTTT. Amino acids: CATSGGQRYSNQPQHF.

This clone occurred a few times. This sequence joins TRBV5-5 and TRBJ1-6; D call uncertain. The ends were cut back, 0 bases at V and 3 bases at J, with 10 bases in the middle. This CDR3 has 16 residues. Germline assignment: CDR1 SGHKS and CDR2 YYEKEE (reference sequence). Written as DNA, the CDR3 is TGTGCCAGCAGCTTGGTTCGAGGGATCTATAATTCACCCCTCCACTTT. Translating gives CASSLVRGIYNSPLHF.

This chain connects TRBV3-1 (or the pseudogene TRBV3-2) to TRBJ2-5; 8 bases agree with TRBD2. Germline loops: CDR1 LGHDT, CDR2 YNNKEL (reference sequence). J was trimmed by 1 base and V by 7 bases; bases with no gene match: 11. CDR3 length: 16 amino acids. In DNA form, the CDR3 reads TGTGCCAGCAAATCTTACGTAGCGGGACTCCAAGAGACCCAGTACTTC. This encodes CASKSYVAGLQETQYF.

This sequence joins TRBV5-1 and TRBJ1-4; a weak D match, TRBD1 (5 bases). The CDR3 consists of 16 residues. Trimming stripped 0 bases from V and 1 base from J, with 10 bases between. The germline V gene encodes CDR1 SGHRS and CDR2 YFSETQ. This CDR3 is CASSLAGEVTNEKLFF. The DNA for the CDR3 is TGCGCCAGCAGCTTGGCGGGGGAGGTAACTAATGAAAAACTGTTTTTT.

The rearrangement links TRBV2 to TRBJ1-5, with 8 bases matching TRBD1. The CDR3 runs 15 residues. Trimming cost V 5 bases and J 1 base; bases outside gene matches: 4. Germline CDR1 is SNHLY and CDR2 is FYNNEI. The CDR3 reads CASSQDRVSNQPQHF. The CDR3 DNA is TGTGCCAGCAGTCAGGACAGGGTAAGCAATCAGCCCCAGCATTTT.